The T cell receptor beta chain under discussion was sequenced for a study of T cell changes during pregnancy in multiple sclerosis. Only in-frame clones appear in the TCRdb table, and some are missing; sequencing was by immunoSEQ multiplex PCR. This table holds 75,000 to 95,000 clones, approximately 90% found once. This sample comprised peripheral blood, obtained in the first trimester of pregnancy. The clonotype comes from a female donor in good health, enrolled as a control in a pregnancy study.

CDR3 sequence: CASSALGANTEAFF. CDR3 nucleotide sequence: TGTGCCAGCAGCGCCTTGGGCGCGAACACTGAAGCTTTCTTT. The chain recombines TRBV2 with TRBJ1-1; no firm D call. Trimming pared 6 bases from V and 1 base from J, leaving 12 bases between. The CDR3 runs to 14 residues. The germline V gene encodes CDR1 SNHLY and CDR2 FYNNEI.